A single sample is the source of the 3 T cell receptor beta chains below, sequenced in a study of vaccination and CD4 T cells after COVID-19. These receptors have no known antigen. Documented treatment: approximately 11-day PBMC culture with coronavirus spike peptide pools or control peptides (ViraFEST assay). With the Oncomine TCR Beta short-read assay, DNA from cultured CD4+ T cells was sequenced. Each CDR3 protein gets one entry after TCRdb re-called the PCR reads with MiXCR. The sample holds 9,000 to 15,000 distinct CDR3 sequences, under 55% seen once. Material: CD4+ T cells from blood, cultured in vitro. The receptors were gathered from a human donor who had recovered from COVID-19.

The chain recombines TRBV20-1 with TRBJ2-1, with 11 bases fitting TRBD2. The J segment lost 9 bases and the V segment lost 3 bases, leaving 10 bases of the junction unmatched. This CDR3 region has 15 residues. The germline gives CDR1 DFQATT, CDR2 SNEGSKA (reference sequence). The CDR3 spells CSARSGSGRAGEQFF. The CDR3 coding sequence is TGCAGTGCTAGGTCAGGTAGCGGGAGGGCCGGTGAGCAGTTCTTC.

This clonotype was counted between two and nine times. V is TRBV19 and J is TRBJ1-2, with 10 nucleotides matching TRBD1. This CDR3 contains 16 residues. The germline gives CDR1 LNHDA, CDR2 SQIVND (reference sequence). The junction had 6 bases not matched to a gene; V was cut back by 1 base and J by 4 bases. The CDR3 sequence: CASSIGQGALGYGYTF. In nucleotides, the CDR3 is TGTGCCAGTAGTATAGGACAGGGGGCGCTCGGCTATGGCTACACCTTC.

This clonotype showed up just a few times. V and J are TRBV5-1 and TRBJ1-6, with no clear D. V shed 8 bases and J shed 5 bases, with 11 bases lying between them. This CDR3 has 13 residues. Per germline, CDR1 SGHRS and CDR2 YFSETQ. The CDR3 is CASSSAHNSPLHF. As DNA, the CDR3 is TGCGCCAGTAGTTCCGCCCATAATTCACCCCTCCACTTT.